This TCR beta chain derives from a study of cytomegalovirus exposure and HLA in healthy donors. Turning to this clone: The target antigen is unknown.

Study conclusions and caveats: Diagnosis of cytomegalovirus status made by the classifier reportedly showed high specificity and sensitivity.

The CDR3 loop spans 16 amino acids. Trimming cost V 5 bases and J 2 bases; bases outside gene matches: 9. CDR1 MNHEY and CDR2 SMNVEV come from the germline V gene (reference sequence). Sequenced by immunoSEQ multiplex PCR; TCRdb stores in-frame clones only, minus some. The sample gives approximately 180,000 clones, approximately 85% of which show up once; more than 1.1% is in the top ten. The TCR originated in a woman aged 18-29 years in good health and CMV-seronegative. Sequenced: PBMCs. The V and J genes are TRBV27 and TRBJ2-3, with TRBD2 matching 8 bases. This chain's CDR3 is CASSETLAGVTDTQYF. In DNA form, the CDR3 reads TGTGCCAGCAGTGAAACGCTAGCGGGTGTCACAGATACGCAGTATTTT.